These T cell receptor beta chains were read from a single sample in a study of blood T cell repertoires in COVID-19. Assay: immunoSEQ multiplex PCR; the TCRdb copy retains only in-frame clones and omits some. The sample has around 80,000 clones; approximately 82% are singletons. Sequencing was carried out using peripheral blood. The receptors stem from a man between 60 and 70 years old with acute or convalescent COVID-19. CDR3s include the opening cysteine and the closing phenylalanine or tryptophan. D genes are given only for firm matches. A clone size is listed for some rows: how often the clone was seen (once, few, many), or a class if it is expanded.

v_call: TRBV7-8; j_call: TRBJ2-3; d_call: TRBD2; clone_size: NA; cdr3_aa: CASSQGVGTSGFTDTQYF; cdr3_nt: TGTGCCAGCAGCCAGGGGGTTGGGACTAGCGGGTTCACAGATACGCAGTATTTT
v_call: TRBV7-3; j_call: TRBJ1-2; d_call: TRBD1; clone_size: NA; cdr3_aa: CASSSLGGETGEDGYTF; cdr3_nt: TGTGCCAGCAGCTCCCTGGGGGGGGAGACAGGGGAGGATGGCTACACCTTC
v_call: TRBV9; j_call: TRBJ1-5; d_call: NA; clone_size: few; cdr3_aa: CASSVGTGSSNQPQHF; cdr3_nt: TGTGCCAGCAGCGTAGGTACAGGGAGTAGCAATCAGCCCCAGCATTTT
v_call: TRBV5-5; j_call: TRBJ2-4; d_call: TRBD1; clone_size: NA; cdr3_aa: CASSIQGSFGGNIQYF; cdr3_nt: TGTGCCAGCAGCATACAGGGGAGCTTCGGTGGGAACATTCAGTACTTC
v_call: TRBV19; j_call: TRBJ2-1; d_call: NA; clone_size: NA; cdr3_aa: CASSQRLEQFF; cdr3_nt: TGTGCCAGTAGTCAACGACTAGAGCAGTTCTTC
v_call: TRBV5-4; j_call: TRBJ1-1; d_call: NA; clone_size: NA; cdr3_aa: CASSQRTGDTEAFF; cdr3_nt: TGTGCCAGCAGCCAAAGGACTGGGGACACTGAAGCTTTCTTT
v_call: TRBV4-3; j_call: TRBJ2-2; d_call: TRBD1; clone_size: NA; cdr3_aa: CASSHGTADTGELFF; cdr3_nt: TGCGCCAGCAGCCATGGGACAGCGGACACCGGGGAGCTGTTTTTT
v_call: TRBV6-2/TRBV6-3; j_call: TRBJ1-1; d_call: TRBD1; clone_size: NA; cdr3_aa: CASSLPQGAPDTEAFF; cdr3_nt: TGTGCCAGCAGTCTACCCCAGGGGGCGCCGGACACTGAAGCTTTCTTT
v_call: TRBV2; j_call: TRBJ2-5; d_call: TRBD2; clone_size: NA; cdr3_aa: CASYRGEGRETQYF; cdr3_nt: TGTGCCAGCTATAGAGGGGAGGGGCGGGAGACCCAGTACTTC
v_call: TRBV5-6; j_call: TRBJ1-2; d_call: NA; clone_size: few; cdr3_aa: CASSLGRPGYTF; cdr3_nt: TGTGCCAGCAGCTTGGGCAGGCCCGGCTACACCTTC
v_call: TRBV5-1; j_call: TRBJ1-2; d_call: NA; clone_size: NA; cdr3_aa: CASRSGVATNYGYTF; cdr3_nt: TGCGCCAGCAGATCAGGGGTCGCAACTAACTATGGCTACACCTTC
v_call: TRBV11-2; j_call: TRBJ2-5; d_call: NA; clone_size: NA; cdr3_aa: CASSSYSSEQETQYF; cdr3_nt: TGTGCCAGCAGCTCCTATTCTAGCGAACAAGAGACCCAGTACTTC
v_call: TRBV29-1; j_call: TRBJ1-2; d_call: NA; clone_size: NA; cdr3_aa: CSVESGYGYTF; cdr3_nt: TGCAGCGTTGAGTCCGGGTATGGCTACACCTTC
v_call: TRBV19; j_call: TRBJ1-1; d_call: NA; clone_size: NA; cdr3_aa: CAVAGVGTEAFF; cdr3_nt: TGTGCGGTCGCAGGGGTGGGCACTGAAGCTTTCTTT
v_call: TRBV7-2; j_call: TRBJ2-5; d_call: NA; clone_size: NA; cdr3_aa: CASSTEETQYF; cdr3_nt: TGTGCCAGCAGCACGGAGGAGACCCAGTACTTC
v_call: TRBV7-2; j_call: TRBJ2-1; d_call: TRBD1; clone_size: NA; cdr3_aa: CASSLQGVTNEQFF; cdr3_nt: TGTGCCAGCAGCTTGCAGGGGGTGACCAATGAGCAGTTCTTC
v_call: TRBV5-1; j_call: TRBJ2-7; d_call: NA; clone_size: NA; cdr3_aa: CASSPREGESEQYF; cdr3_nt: TGCGCCAGCAGCCCCCGTGAGGGGGAGTCCGAGCAGTACTTC
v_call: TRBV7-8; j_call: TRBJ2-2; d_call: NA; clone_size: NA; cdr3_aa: CASSLVAQSNTGELFF; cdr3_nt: TGTGCCAGCAGCTTAGTTGCCCAGTCGAACACCGGGGAGCTGTTTTTT
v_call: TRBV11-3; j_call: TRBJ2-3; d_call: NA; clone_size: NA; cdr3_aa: CASSLTSASTDTQYF; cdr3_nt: TGTGCCAGCAGCTTAACCAGCGCGAGCACAGATACGCAGTATTTT
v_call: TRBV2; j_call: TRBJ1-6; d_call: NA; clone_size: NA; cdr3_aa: CASSEGALRYSPLHF; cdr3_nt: TGTGCCAGCAGTGAAGGGGCCCTACGTTATTCACCCCTCCACTTT
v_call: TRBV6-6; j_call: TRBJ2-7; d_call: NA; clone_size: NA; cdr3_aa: CASSYLHEQYF; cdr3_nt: TGTGCCAGCAGTTACCTCCACGAGCAGTACTTC
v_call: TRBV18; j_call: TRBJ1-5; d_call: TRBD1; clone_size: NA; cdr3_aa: CASSGGQGNQPQHF; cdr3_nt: TGTGCCAGCTCAGGTGGACAGGGCAATCAGCCCCAGCATTTT
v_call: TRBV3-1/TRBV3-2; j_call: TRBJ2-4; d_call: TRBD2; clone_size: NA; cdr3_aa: CASSQGLQNIQYF; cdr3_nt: TGTGCCAGCAGCCAGGGACTACAAAACATTCAGTACTTC
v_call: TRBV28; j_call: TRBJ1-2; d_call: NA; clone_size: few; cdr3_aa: CASSSGTTMYGYTF; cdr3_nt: TGTGCCAGCAGTTCCGGGACAACCATGTATGGCTACACCTTC
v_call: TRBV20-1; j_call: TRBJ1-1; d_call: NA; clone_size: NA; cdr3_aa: CSALSFTEAFF; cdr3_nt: TGCAGTGCTCTTAGTTTTACTGAAGCTTTCTTT
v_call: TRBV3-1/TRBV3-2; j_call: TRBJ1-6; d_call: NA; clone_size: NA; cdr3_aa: CASSQDWGVIDSPLHF; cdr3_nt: TGTGCCAGCAGCCAAGATTGGGGGGTAATCGATTCACCCCTCCACTTT
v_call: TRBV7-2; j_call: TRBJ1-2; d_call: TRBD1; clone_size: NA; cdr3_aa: CASSPTGEGYGYTF; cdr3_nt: TGTGCCAGCAGCCCCACAGGGGAAGGATATGGCTACACCTTC
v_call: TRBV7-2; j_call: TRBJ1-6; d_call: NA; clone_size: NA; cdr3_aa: CASSLAQGSFFSPLHF; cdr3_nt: TGTGCCAGCAGCTTAGCCCAGGGGAGTTTCTTTTCACCCCTCCACTTT
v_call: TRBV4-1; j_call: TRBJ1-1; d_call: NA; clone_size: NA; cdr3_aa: CASSQEPSGLRTNTEAFF; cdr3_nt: TGCGCCAGCAGCCAAGAACCCTCGGGACTCCGAACCAACACTGAAGCTTTCTTT
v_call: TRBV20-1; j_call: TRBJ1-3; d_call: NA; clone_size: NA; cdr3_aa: CSFATGNTIYF; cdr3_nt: TGCAGTTTTGCTACTGGAAACACCATATATTTT
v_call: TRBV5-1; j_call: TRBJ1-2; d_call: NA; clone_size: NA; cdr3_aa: CASSSGQSGYTF; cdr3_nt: TGCGCCAGCAGCTCCGGACAGAGTGGCTACACCTTC
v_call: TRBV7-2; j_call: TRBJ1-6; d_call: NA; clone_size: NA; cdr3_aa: CASSFGGANSPLHF; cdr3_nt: TGTGCCAGCAGCTTTGGGGGGGCGAATTCACCCCTCCACTTT
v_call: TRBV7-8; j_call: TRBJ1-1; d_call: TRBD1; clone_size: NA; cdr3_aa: CASSFMQGDTEAFF; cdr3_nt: TGTGCCAGCAGCTTCATGCAGGGGGACACTGAAGCTTTCTTT
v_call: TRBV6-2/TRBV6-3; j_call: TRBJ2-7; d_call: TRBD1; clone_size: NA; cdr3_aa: CASSKTGTGSTEQYF; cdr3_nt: TGTGCCAGCAGTAAGACCGGGACAGGGTCCACCGAGCAGTACTTC
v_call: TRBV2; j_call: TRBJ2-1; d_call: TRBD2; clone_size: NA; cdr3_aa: CASSINSGRNNEQFF; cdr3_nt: TGTGCCAGCAGTATAAATAGCGGGCGAAACAATGAGCAGTTCTTC
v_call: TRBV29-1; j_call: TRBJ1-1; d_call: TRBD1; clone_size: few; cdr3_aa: CSVAYFDRVTEAFF; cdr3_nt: TGCAGCGTTGCTTATTTCGACAGGGTCACTGAAGCTTTCTTT
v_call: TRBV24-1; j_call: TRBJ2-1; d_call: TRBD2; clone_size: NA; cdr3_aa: CATSDALGAGGPSSYNEQFF; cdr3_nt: TGTGCCACCAGTGATGCCCTTGGGGCGGGAGGGCCCTCATCCTACAATGAGCAGTTCTTC
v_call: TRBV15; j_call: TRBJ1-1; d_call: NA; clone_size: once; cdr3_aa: CATSRITGTTEAFF; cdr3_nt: TGTGCCACCAGCAGAATTACAGGGACCACTGAAGCTTTCTTT
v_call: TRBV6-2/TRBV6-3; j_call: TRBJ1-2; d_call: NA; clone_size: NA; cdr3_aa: CASSSLYGYTF; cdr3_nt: TGTGCCAGCAGTTCCCTCTATGGCTACACCTTC
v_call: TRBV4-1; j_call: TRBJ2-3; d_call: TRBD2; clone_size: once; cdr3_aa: CASSLWLAGASDTQYF; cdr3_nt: TGCGCCAGCAGCCTCTGGCTAGCGGGAGCATCAGATACGCAGTATTTT
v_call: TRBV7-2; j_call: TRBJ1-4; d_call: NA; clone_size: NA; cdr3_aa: CTSSFRFRDEKLFF; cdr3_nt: TGTACCAGCAGCTTCCGTTTCAGGGATGAAAAACTGTTTTTT
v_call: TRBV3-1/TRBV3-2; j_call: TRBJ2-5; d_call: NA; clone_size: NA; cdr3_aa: CASSTWGEETQYF; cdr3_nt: TGTGCCAGCAGCACATGGGGGGAAGAGACCCAGTACTTC
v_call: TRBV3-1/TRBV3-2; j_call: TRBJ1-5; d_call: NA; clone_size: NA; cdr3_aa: CASSDRLDQPQHF; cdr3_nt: TGTGCCAGCAGTGACAGACTTGATCAGCCCCAGCATTTT
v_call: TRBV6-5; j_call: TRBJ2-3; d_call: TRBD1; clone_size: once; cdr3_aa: CASSYGGTGGLTQYF; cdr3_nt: TGTGCCAGCAGTTACGGGGGGACAGGGGGTCTAACGCAGTATTTT
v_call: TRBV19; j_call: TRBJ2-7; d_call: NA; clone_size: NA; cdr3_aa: CASSVATGSSYEQYF; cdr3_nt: TGTGCCAGTTCCGTGGCTACAGGGAGCTCCTACGAGCAGTACTTC
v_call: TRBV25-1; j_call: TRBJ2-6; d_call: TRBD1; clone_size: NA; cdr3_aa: CASSGRQGTSGANVLTF; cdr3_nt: TGTGCCAGCAGTGGAAGACAGGGGACTTCTGGGGCCAACGTCCTGACTTTC
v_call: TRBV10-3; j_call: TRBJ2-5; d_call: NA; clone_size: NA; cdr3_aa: CAIRGGAQETQYF; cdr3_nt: TGTGCCATCAGAGGTGGGGCACAAGAGACCCAGTACTTC
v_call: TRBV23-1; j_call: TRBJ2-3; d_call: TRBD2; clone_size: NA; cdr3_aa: CASSQSAPDRYAGTRGSDTQYF; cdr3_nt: TGCGCCAGCAGTCAATCGGCCCCAGACCGCTACGCCGGGACTAGGGGATCAGATACGCAGTATTTT
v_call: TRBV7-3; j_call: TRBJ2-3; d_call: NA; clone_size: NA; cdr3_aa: CASSLTGMGGHTDTQYF; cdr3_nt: TGTGCCAGCAGCTTAACTGGAATGGGGGGTCACACAGATACGCAGTATTTT
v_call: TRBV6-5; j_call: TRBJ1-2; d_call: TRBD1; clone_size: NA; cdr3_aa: CASSLGQGRYGYTF; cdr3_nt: TGTGCCAGCAGTTTGGGACAGGGAAGGTATGGCTACACCTTC
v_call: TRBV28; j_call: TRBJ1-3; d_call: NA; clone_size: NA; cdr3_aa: CASARGDGNTIYF; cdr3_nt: TGTGCCAGCGCCCGGGGTGATGGAAACACCATATATTTT
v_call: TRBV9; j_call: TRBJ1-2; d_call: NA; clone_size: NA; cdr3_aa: CASSPRLSLGYGYTF; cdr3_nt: TGTGCCAGCAGCCCCAGACTTTCCCTTGGATATGGCTACACCTTC
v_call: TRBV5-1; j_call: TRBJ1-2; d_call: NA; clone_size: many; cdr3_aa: CASSLGGRRNYGYTF; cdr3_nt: TGCGCCAGCAGCTTGGGGGGTCGGAGGAACTATGGCTACACCTTC
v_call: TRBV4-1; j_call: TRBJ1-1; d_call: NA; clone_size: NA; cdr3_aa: CASSQDPIAQEAFF; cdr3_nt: TGCGCCAGCAGCCAAGATCCAATAGCTCAGGAAGCTTTCTTT
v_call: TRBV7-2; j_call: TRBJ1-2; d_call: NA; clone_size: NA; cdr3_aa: CASSFRGGNYGYTF; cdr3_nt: TGTGCCAGCAGCTTTCGGGGAGGGAACTATGGCTACACCTTC
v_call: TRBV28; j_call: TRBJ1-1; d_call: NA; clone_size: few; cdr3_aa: CASSLLGGLNTEAFF; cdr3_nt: TGTGCCAGCAGTTTATTAGGGGGACTAAACACTGAAGCTTTCTTT
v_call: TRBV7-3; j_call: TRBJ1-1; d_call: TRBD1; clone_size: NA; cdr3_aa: CASSSMGQGNTEAFF; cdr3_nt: TGTGCCAGCAGCTCGATGGGACAGGGGAACACTGAAGCTTTCTTT
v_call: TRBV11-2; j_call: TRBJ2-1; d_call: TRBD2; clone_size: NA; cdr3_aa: CASSPFGTSGSSNEQFF; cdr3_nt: TGTGCCAGCAGCCCCTTTGGGACTAGCGGGAGTAGTAATGAGCAGTTCTTC
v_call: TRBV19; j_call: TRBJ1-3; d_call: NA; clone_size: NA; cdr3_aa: CASSGGTVNTIYF; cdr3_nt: TGTGCCAGTAGTGGCGGGACGGTAAACACCATATATTTT